Listed here is a single T cell receptor (beta chain). The sample belongs to a study of shared clonotypes between healthy human individuals. The table came from immunoSEQ multiplex PCR; TCRdb's copy has only in-frame clones and leaves some out. The table lists about 1.4 million clones, over 95% of them singletons. CDR3 length equals 14 residues. J gave up 7 bases and V 5 bases, and 8 bases lay outside the gene matches. The germline V gene has CDR1 SSHAT and CDR2 FNYEAQ (reference sequence). The TCR was taken from a man aged 25-45 years in good health. V and J are TRBV7-7 and TRBJ2-1, with 7 bases identical to TRBD2. The sequencing sample was made of naive CD4+ T cells sorted from blood. Subset denoted: CD45RA+ positively selected. This CDR3 is CASSAGIGGNEQFF. The CDR3 DNA is TGTGCCAGCAGCGCCGGGATCGGGGGGAATGAGCAGTTCTTC.